Below, 10 T cell receptor beta chains from the same sample are listed, as sequenced in a study of OX40 agonist ivuxolimab in advanced cancers. Clones were read by immunoSEQ multiplex PCR, and TCRdb kept only the in-frame ones, dropping some. This sample has approximately 45,000 clones, with 88% found just once. The starting material was CD4+ or CD8+ T cells sorted from blood, obtained in a trial of the OX40 agonist ivuxolimab. The receptors here all came from an adult with an advanced solid tumor such as melanoma, head and neck, liver or kidney cancer.

The chain carries TRBV6-1 and TRBJ1-2; no definite D call. This CDR3 has 16 residues. Deletions cut 0 bases from V and 4 bases from J, with 15 bases between. Germline V gene lookup returns CDR1 MNHNS and CDR2 SASEGT. CDR3 residues: CASSEASSGGLYGYTF. The CDR3 region has the DNA TGTGCCAGCAGTGAAGCGTCTTCCGGCGGGCTCTATGGCTACACCTTC.

This clone has just a few counts. This sequence joins TRBV7-9 and TRBJ1-6; D gene ambiguous. Trimming shortened V by 8 bases and J by 7 bases, and 3 bases separated the two germline ends. CDR1 is SEHNR, CDR2 FQNEAQ, per germline (reference sequence). CDR3 length equals 10 residues. CDR3: CASPNSPLHF. CDR3 nucleotides: TGTGCCAGCCCCAATTCACCCCTCCACTTT. Together with reference TRBV7-9 and TRBJ1-6, the CDR3 gives the full variable domain: DTGVSQNPRHKITKRGQNVTFRCDPISEHNRLYWYRQTLGQGPEFLTYFQNEAQLEKSRLLSDRFSAERPKGSFSTLEIQRTEQGDSAMYLCASPNSPLHFGNGTRLTVT.

The chain recombines TRBV5-4 with TRBJ1-3; TRBD1 is a possible D gene (5 bases). CDR3 length: 14 residues. Between the trimmed V and J ends, which lost 4 bases and 2 bases, there was a span of 10 bases. Per germline, CDR1 SGHNT and CDR2 YYREEE (reference sequence). CDR3 loop: CASSPAGAGNTIYF. As DNA, the CDR3 is TGTGCCAGCAGCCCAGCGGGGGCTGGAAACACCATATATTTT.

V and J are TRBV19 and TRBJ1-5; the match to TRBD1 covers 11 bases. The CDR3 has 18 amino acids. From germline, CDR1 is LNHDA and CDR2 SQIVND (reference sequence). J gave up 0 bases and V 7 bases, and 11 bases lay outside the gene matches. The CDR3 loop is CASIGQGASRDSNQPQHF. The DNA for the CDR3 is TGTGCCAGTATCGGACAGGGGGCAAGTCGGGATAGCAATCAGCCCCAGCATTTT.

V gene TRBV4-3 combines with J gene TRBJ1-3; TRBD1 agrees at 8 bases. CDR3 length equals 17 residues. The V segment lost 0 bases and the J segment 0 bases; nucleotides outside the gene matches: 4. In germline, CDR1 is LGHNA, CDR2 YSLEER. CDR3 amino acids: CASSQEGDRSSGNTIYF. Here the CDR3 DNA reads TGCGCCAGCAGCCAAGAGGGGGACAGGAGCTCTGGAAACACCATATATTTT.

This chain joins TRBV7-9 and TRBJ2-5; 9 positions match TRBD2. This CDR3 has 16 amino acids. Germline assignment: CDR1 SEHNR and CDR2 FQNEAQ (reference sequence). With V trimmed by 4 bases and J by 1 base, 7 bases remained unmatched. This chain's CDR3 is CASSSSSGEAQETQYF. As DNA, the CDR3 is TGTGCCAGCAGCTCGTCTAGCGGGGAAGCCCAAGAGACCCAGTACTTC. The entire variable domain, with the rest obtained from reference TRBV7-9 and TRBJ2-5, is as follows: DTGVSQNPRHKITKRGQNVTFRCDPISEHNRLYWYRQTLGQGPEFLTYFQNEAQLEKSRLLSDRFSAERPKGSFSTLEIQRTEQGDSAMYLCASSSSSGEAQETQYFGPGTRLLVL.

The CDR3 reads CASSPDGPGELFF. The CDR3 DNA sequence: TGTGCCAGCAGCCCCGACGGGCCCGGGGAGCTGTTTTTT. V gene TRBV7-3 combines with J gene TRBJ2-2; no reliable D call. The germline gives CDR1 SGHTA, CDR2 FQGTGA. V lost 5 bases to trimming and J lost 6 bases, with 10 bases between them. This CDR3 comprises 13 residues. Complete variable domain (other parts from reference TRBV7-3 and TRBJ2-2): GAGVSQTPSNKVTEKGKYVELRCDPISGHTALYWYRQSLGQGPEFLIYFQGTGAADDSGLPNDRFFAVRPEGSVSTLKIQRTERGDSAVYLCASSPDGPGELFFGEGSRLTVL.

V usage is TRBV6-5 and J usage is TRBJ2-3; 10 bases are shared with TRBD2. The CDR3 loop spans 15 amino acids. Germline values: CDR1 MNHEY, CDR2 SVGAGI. J gave up 0 bases and V 6 bases, and 3 bases lay outside the gene matches. The CDR3 DNA reads as TGTGCCAGCAGCATACTAGCGGGGAGCACAGATACGCAGTATTTT. This codes for CASSILAGSTDTQYF.

The chain has TRBV28 and TRBJ1-4, with 8 nucleotides matching TRBD1. Germline-derived CDR1 and CDR2 are MDHEN and SYDVKM. The trim removed 6 bases at V and 6 bases at J, leaving 9 bases unmatched. CDR3 size: 15 residues. Written as DNA, the CDR3 is TGTGCCAGCAGCCCTTGGACAGGGAGTTATGAAAAACTGTTTTTT. Its protein is CASSPWTGSYEKLFF.

V gene TRBV28 combines with J gene TRBJ2-1, with TRBD2 matching over 12 bases. The CDR3 length is 15 residues. From germline, CDR1 is MDHEN and CDR2 SYDVKM. After removal of 2 bases from V and 9 bases from J, the junction contained 5 bases not matched to a gene. The CDR3 region has the DNA TGTGCCAGCAGTTTACTAGCGGGGGGGCCACGTGAGCAGTTCTTC. Protein: CASSLLAGGPREQFF.